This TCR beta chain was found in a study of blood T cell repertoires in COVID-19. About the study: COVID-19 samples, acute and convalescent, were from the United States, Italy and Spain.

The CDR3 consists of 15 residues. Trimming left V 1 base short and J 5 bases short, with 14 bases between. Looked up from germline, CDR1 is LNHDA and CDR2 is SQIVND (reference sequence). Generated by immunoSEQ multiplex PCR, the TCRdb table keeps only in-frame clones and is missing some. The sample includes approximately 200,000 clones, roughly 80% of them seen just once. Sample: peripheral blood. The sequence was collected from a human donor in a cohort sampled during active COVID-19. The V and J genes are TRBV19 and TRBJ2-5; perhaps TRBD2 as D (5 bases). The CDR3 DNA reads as TGTGCCAGTAGTATAGGGACTTTTTGGGAGGAGACCCAGTACTTC. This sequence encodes CASSIGTFWEETQYF.